These T cell receptor beta chains were read from a single sample in a study of blood T cells in healthy people across ages. From the 5' RACE reads, TCRdb called clonotypes with MiXCR, one entry per CDR3 protein. The top ten hold approximately 15% of the sample, which has around 870,000 distinct CDR3 sequences, under 35% seen once. Sequenced material: blood. The receptors stem from a woman of 80 years or more in good health. The CDR3 runs from the conserved cysteine through the conserved F or W. The D gene is left open where the match is weak. Clone size is given for some rows only: seen once, a few or many times, or a class if the clone is expanded.

>NA|16|TRBV20-1|many|TRBJ2-1
TGCAGTGCTAGAGACCAGGACTGGCGCTCCTACAATGAGCAGTTCTTC
CSARDQDWRSYNEQFF
>TRBD1|15|TRBV6-2/TRBV6-3|few|TRBJ1-2
TGTGCCAGCAGTTACCCACCCGGGACAGGAGATGGCTACACCTTC
CASSYPPGTGDGYTF
>TRBD2|15|TRBV2|many|TRBJ2-1
TGTGCCAGCAGGCAACTAGCGGGGGGGCCGGTTGAGCAGTTCTTC
CASRQLAGGPVEQFF
>TRBD1|17|TRBV12-3/TRBV12-4|many|TRBJ1-5
TGTGCCAGCAGTTTTGTGGGGACAGGGGCCCTTAATCAGCCCCAGCATTTT
CASSFVGTGALNQPQHF
>NA|13|TRBV28|NA|TRBJ2-1
TGTGCCAGCAGGAGAGGGGGGGCACGTGAGCAGGTCTTC
CASRRGGAREQVF
>NA|13|TRBV5-4|once|TRBJ2-7
TGTGCCAGCAGCTTGCGCTACTCTTCCGAGCAGTACTTC
CASSLRYSSEQYF
>NA|10|TRBV28|many|TRBJ2-7
TGTGCCAGTAGACGCTACGAGCAGTACTTC
CASRRYEQYF
>NA|13|TRBV9|NA|TRBJ1-2
TGTGCCGGCAGCGTAGACGGAATCTATGGCTACACCTTC
CAGSVDGIYGYTF
>TRBD2|22|TRBV7-9|many|TRBJ2-6
TGTGCCAGCAGCTTAGCTTCCCTCTCCGGGACTAGCGGGGAATTTGGGGCCAACGTCCTGACTTTC
CASSLASLSGTSGEFGANVLTF
>NA|15|TRBV3-1|NA|TRBJ2-3
TGTGCCAGCAGCCCCTCGGGCAGAGACACAGATACGCAGTATTTT
CASSPSGRDTDTQYF
>NA|12|TRBV7-9|NA|TRBJ2-7
TGTGCCAGCCAAGGGTGGGCCTACGAGCAGTACTTC
CASQGWAYEQYF
>TRBD1|16|TRBV11-2|NA|TRBJ2-3
TGTGCCAGCAGCTTACGAGGCGGGACAGGGACAGATACGCAGTATTTT
CASSLRGGTGTDTQYF
>TRBD2|15|TRBV29-1|NA|TRBJ2-7
TGCAGCGGGGAATTGCTAGCGGGGCCATACAATGAGCAGTACTTC
CSGELLAGPYNEQYF
>NA|18|TRBV2|many|TRBJ2-6
TGTGCCAGCACTAAACTCCCGGTGGGGGGCACTGGGGCCAACGTCCTGACTTTC
CASTKLPVGGTGANVLTF
>NA|16|TRBV19|NA|TRBJ2-2
TGTGCCAGTAGTAAGGGGGGCGGATATAGCACCGGGGAGCGGTTTTTT
CASSKGGGYSTGERFF
>NA|14|TRBV6-2/TRBV6-3|many|TRBJ2-5
TGTGCCAGCAGTTACTCCGGGACCCAAGAGACCCAGTACTTC
CASSYSGTQETQYF
>TRBD1|16|TRBV6-5|few|TRBJ1-2
TGTGCCAGCAGTATAACCGCAGGACAGGGGAACTATGGCTACACCTTC
CASSITAGQGNYGYTF
>NA|12|TRBV3-1|many|TRBJ2-5
TGTGCCAGCAATACAGGGAAGGAGACCCAGTACTTC
CASNTGKETQYF
>TRBD2|16|TRBV24-1|NA|TRBJ2-1
TGTGCCACCAGTGATCTAGCGGGGCCGTCCTACAAGGAGCAGTTCTTC
CATSDLAGPSYKEQFF
>NA|11|TRBV28|many|TRBJ2-1
TGTGCCAGCAGGACTAGGATTGAGCAGTTCTTC
CASRTRIEQFF